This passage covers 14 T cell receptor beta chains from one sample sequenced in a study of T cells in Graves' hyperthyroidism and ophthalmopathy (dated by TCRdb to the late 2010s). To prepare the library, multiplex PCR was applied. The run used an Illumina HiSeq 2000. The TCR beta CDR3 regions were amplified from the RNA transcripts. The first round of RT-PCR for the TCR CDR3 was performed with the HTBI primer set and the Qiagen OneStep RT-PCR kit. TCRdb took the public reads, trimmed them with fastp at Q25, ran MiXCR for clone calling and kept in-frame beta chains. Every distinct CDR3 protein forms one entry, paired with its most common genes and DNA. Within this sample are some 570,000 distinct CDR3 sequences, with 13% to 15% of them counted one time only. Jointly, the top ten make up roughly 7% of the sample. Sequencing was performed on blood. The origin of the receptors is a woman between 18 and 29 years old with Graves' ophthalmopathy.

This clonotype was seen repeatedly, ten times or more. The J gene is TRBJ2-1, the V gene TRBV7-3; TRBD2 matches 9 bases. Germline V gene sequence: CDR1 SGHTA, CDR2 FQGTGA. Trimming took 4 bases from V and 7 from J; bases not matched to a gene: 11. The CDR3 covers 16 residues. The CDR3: CASSSTGTSWANEQFF. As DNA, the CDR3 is TGTGCCAGCAGCTCGACCGGGACTAGCTGGGCGAATGAGCAGTTCTTC.

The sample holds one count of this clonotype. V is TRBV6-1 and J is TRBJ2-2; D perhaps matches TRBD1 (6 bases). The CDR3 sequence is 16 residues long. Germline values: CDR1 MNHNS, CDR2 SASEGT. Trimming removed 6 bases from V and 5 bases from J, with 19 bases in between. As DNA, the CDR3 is TGTGCCAGCAGCCGACGTGGGACAAGGGTTACCGGGGAGCTGTTTTTT. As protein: CASSRRGTRVTGELFF.

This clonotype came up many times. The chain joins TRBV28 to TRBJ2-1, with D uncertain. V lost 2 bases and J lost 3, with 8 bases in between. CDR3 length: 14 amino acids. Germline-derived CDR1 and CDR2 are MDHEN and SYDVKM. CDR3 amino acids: CASSLEENYNEQFF. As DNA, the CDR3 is TGTGCCAGCAGTTTAGAGGAAAACTACAATGAGCAGTTCTTC.

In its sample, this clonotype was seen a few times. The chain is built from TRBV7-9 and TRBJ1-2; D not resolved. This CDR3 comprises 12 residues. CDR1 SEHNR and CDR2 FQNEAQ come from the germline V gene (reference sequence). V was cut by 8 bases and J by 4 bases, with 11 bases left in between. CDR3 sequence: CASYTRSYGYTF. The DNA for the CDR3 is TGTGCCAGCTATACTCGGAGCTATGGCTACACCTTC.

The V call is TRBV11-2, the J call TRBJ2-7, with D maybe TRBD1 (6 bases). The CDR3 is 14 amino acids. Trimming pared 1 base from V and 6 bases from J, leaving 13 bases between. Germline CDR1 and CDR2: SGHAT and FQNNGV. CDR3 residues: CASSLGIRGSEQYF. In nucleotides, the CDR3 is TGTGCCAGCAGCTTAGGCATAAGGGGGAGCGAGCAGTACTTC.

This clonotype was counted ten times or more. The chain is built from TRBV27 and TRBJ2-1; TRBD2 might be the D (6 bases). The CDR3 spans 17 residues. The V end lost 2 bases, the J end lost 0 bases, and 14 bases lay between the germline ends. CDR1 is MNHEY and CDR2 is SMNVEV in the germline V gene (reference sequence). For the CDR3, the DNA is TGTGCCAGCAGTTTAGCCCTCCTAGCGTTCTCCTACAATGAGCAGTTCTTC. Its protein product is CASSLALLAFSYNEQFF.

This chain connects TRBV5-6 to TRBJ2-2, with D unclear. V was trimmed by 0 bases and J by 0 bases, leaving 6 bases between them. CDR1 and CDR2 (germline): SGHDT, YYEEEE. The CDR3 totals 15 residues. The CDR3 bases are TGTGCCAGCAGCTTGGTGCAAACGAACACCGGGGAGCTGTTTTTT. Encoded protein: CASSLVQTNTGELFF. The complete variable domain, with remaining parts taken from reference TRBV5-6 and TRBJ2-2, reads DAGVTQSPTHLIKTRGQQVTLRCSPKSGHDTVSWYQQALGQGPQFIFQYYEEEERQRGNFPDRFSGHQFPNYSSELNVNALLLGDSALYLCASSLVQTNTGELFFGEGSRLTVL.

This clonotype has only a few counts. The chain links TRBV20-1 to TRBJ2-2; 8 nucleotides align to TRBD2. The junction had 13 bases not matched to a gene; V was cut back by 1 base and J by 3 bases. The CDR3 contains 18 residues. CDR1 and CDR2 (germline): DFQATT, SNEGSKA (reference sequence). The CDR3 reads CSARGLARRLGDTGELFF. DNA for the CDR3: TGCAGTGCTAGAGGACTAGCGCGACGGCTAGGGGACACCGGGGAGCTGTTTTTT.

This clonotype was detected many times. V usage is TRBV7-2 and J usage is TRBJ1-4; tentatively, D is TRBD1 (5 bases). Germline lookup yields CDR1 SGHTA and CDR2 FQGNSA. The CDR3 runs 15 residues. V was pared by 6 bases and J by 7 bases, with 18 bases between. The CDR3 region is CASSKGGVRSEKLFF. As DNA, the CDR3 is TGTGCCAGCAGTAAGGGAGGGGTTCGGAGTGAAAAACTGTTTTTT.

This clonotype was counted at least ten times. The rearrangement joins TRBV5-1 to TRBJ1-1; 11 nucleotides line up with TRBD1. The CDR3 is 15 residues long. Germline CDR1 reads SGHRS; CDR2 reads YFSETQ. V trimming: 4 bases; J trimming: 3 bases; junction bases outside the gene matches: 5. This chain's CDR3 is CASSRTGGADTEAFF. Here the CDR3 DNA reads TGCGCCAGCAGCCGGACAGGGGGCGCCGACACTGAAGCTTTCTTT.

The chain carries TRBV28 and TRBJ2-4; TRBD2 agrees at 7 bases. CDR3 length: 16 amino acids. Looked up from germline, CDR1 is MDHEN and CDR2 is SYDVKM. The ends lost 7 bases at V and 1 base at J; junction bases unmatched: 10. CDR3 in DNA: TGTGCCAGCACCGAGGGACTATTAATCGCCAAAAACATTCAGTACTTC. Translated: CASTEGLLIAKNIQYF.

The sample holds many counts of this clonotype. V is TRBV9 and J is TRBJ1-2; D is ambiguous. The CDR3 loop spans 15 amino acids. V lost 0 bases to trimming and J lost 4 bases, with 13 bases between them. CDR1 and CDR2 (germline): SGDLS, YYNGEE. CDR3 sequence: CASSVDPTSRYGYTF. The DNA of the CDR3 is TGTGCCAGCAGCGTAGATCCTACTAGCCGCTATGGCTACACCTTC.

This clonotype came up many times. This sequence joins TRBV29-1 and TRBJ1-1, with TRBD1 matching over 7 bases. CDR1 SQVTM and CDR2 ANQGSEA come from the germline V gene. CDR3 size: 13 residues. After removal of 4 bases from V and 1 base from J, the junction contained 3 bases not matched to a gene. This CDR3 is CSVAGQQNTEAFF. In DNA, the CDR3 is TGCAGCGTTGCGGGACAGCAGAACACTGAAGCTTTCTTT. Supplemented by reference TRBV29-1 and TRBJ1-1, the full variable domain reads SAVISQKPSRDICQRGTSLTIQCQVDSQVTMMFWYRQQPGQSLTLIATANQGSEATYESGFVIDKFPISRPNLTFSTLTVSNMSPEDSSIYLCSVAGQQNTEAFFGQGTRLTVV.

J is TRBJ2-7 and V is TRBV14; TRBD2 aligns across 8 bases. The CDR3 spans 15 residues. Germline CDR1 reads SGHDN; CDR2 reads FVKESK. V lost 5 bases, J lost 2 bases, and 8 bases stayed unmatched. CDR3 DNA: TGTGCCAGCAGCTCGCGGGGCGGGAGGACCTACGAGCAGTACTTC. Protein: CASSSRGGRTYEQYF.